The rows below give T cell receptor beta chains drawn from one sample of a study of shared clonotypes between healthy human individuals. TCRdb keeps only in-frame clones here, not all; method: immunoSEQ multiplex PCR. This table has around 480,000 clones, roughly 85% appearing once. Sequenced: PBMCs. The origin of the receptors is a woman in her forties in good health. Some clones in this sample may be carry-over from other donors' samples. Each CDR3 is given with its conserved first and last residue. D genes are given only for firm matches. Clone sizes are given selectively: once, few, many, or a class where the clone is expanded.

D gene: NA
clone size: many
J gene: TRBJ2-5
V gene: TRBV5-4
CDR3 protein: CASSLGRRGETQYF
CDR3 DNA: TGTGCCAGCAGCTTGGGGCGGAGAGGAGAGACCCAGTACTTC

D gene: NA
clone size: NA
J gene: TRBJ2-7
V gene: TRBV4-1
CDR3 protein: CASSLRDTYEQYF
CDR3 DNA: TGCGCCAGCAGCCTCCGGGACACCTACGAGCAGTACTTC

D gene: NA
clone size: once
J gene: TRBJ2-7
V gene: TRBV5-1
CDR3 protein: CASSLEPGLNYEQYF
CDR3 DNA: TGCGCCAGCAGCTTGGAGCCGGGACTTAACTACGAGCAGTACTTC

D gene: NA
clone size: few
J gene: TRBJ1-1
V gene: TRBV7-8
CDR3 protein: CASSLDHASWEAFF
CDR3 DNA: TGTGCCAGCAGCTTAGATCACGCTTCGTGGGAGGCTTTCTTT

D gene: TRBD2
clone size: NA
J gene: TRBJ2-7
V gene: TRBV7-8
CDR3 protein: CASIQGLAGNYEQYF
CDR3 DNA: TGTGCCAGCATCCAAGGACTAGCGGGCAACTACGAGCAGTACTTC

D gene: NA
clone size: few
J gene: TRBJ1-2
V gene: TRBV28
CDR3 protein: CATKKGGFDGYTF
CDR3 DNA: TGTGCCACCAAGAAAGGAGGGTTCGATGGCTACACCTTC

D gene: TRBD2
clone size: NA
J gene: TRBJ2-1
V gene: TRBV19
CDR3 protein: CASRELAGFPGNEQFF
CDR3 DNA: TGTGCCAGTAGGGAACTAGCGGGATTCCCAGGGAATGAGCAGTTCTTC

D gene: NA
clone size: few
J gene: TRBJ1-1
V gene: TRBV28
CDR3 protein: CASSSSGGNGAFF
CDR3 DNA: TGTGCCAGCAGTTCCTCGGGGGGAAATGGGGCTTTCTTT

D gene: TRBD1
clone size: once
J gene: TRBJ2-7
V gene: TRBV7-2
CDR3 protein: CASSLSKTGGSYEQYF
CDR3 DNA: TGTGCCAGCAGCTTAAGTAAGACAGGGGGCTCCTACGAGCAGTACTTC

D gene: NA
clone size: NA
J gene: TRBJ2-7
V gene: TRBV18
CDR3 protein: CASSPGDTSYEQYF
CDR3 DNA: TGTGCCAGCTCACCAGGGGACACGTCGTACGAGCAGTACTTC

D gene: NA
clone size: NA
J gene: TRBJ2-5
V gene: TRBV19
CDR3 protein: CASSVKGRETQYF
CDR3 DNA: TGTGCCAGTAGCGTAAAAGGTCGAGAGACCCAGTACTTC

D gene: NA
clone size: NA
J gene: TRBJ2-4
V gene: TRBV6-1
CDR3 protein: CASSELSKYKNIQYF
CDR3 DNA: TGTGCCAGCAGTGAACTCTCTAAATACAAAAACATTCAGTACTTC

D gene: NA
clone size: NA
J gene: TRBJ2-7
V gene: TRBV5-1
CDR3 protein: CASSLVQGFGEQYF
CDR3 DNA: TGCGCCAGCAGCTTGGTGCAGGGGTTCGGCGAGCAGTACTTC

D gene: NA
clone size: NA
J gene: TRBJ1-1
V gene: TRBV19
CDR3 protein: CASADPGANTEAFF
CDR3 DNA: TGTGCCAGTGCCGACCCGGGGGCCAACACTGAAGCTTTCTTT

D gene: NA
clone size: few
J gene: TRBJ1-1
V gene: TRBV6-6
CDR3 protein: CATRGREDTEAFF
CDR3 DNA: TGTGCCACTCGCGGCAGGGAGGACACTGAAGCTTTCTTT

D gene: TRBD1
clone size: NA
J gene: TRBJ2-1
V gene: TRBV5-4
CDR3 protein: CASSQDRAPHNEQFF
CDR3 DNA: TGTGCCAGCAGCCAAGACAGGGCCCCCCACAATGAGCAGTTCTTC

D gene: NA
clone size: NA
J gene: TRBJ1-4
V gene: TRBV4-1
CDR3 protein: CASSQVGEKLFF
CDR3 DNA: TGCGCCAGCAGCCAAGTAGGTGAAAAACTGTTTTTT

D gene: NA
clone size: few
J gene: TRBJ2-3
V gene: TRBV11-2
CDR3 protein: CASSLWVDTQYF
CDR3 DNA: TGTGCCAGCAGCTTGTGGGTAGATACGCAGTATTTT

D gene: NA
clone size: few
J gene: TRBJ2-1
V gene: TRBV29-1
CDR3 protein: CSVDRQGDEQFF
CDR3 DNA: TGCAGCGTTGACAGGCAGGGTGATGAGCAGTTCTTC

D gene: TRBD1
clone size: NA
J gene: TRBJ2-2
V gene: TRBV6-6
CDR3 protein: CASSPGTVNTGELFF
CDR3 DNA: TGTGCCAGCAGTCCCGGGACAGTGAACACCGGGGAGCTGTTTTTT

D gene: TRBD2
clone size: NA
J gene: TRBJ2-1
V gene: TRBV2
CDR3 protein: CASSDPGLAGVSEQFF
CDR3 DNA: TGTGCCAGCAGTGACCCGGGACTAGCGGGAGTGAGTGAGCAGTTCTTC

D gene: NA
clone size: NA
J gene: TRBJ2-5
V gene: TRBV5-1
CDR3 protein: CASSLGSNQETQYF
CDR3 DNA: TGCGCCAGCAGCTTAGGTAGCAACCAAGAGACCCAGTACTTC

D gene: NA
clone size: NA
J gene: TRBJ1-2
V gene: TRBV11-2
CDR3 protein: CASSFRGAGGYTF
CDR3 DNA: TGTGCCAGCAGCTTCCGGGGGGCTGGTGGCTACACCTTC

D gene: NA
clone size: few
J gene: TRBJ1-2
V gene: TRBV28
CDR3 protein: CASSPPVDRAGYTF
CDR3 DNA: TGTGCCAGCAGTCCCCCTGTGGACAGAGCTGGCTACACCTTC

D gene: NA
clone size: NA
J gene: TRBJ2-7
V gene: TRBV11-2
CDR3 protein: CASSLGWVSYEQYF
CDR3 DNA: TGTGCCAGCAGCTTAGGCTGGGTCTCGTACGAGCAGTACTTC

D gene: NA
clone size: NA
J gene: TRBJ1-3
V gene: TRBV10-1
CDR3 protein: CASSVGSSGNTIYF
CDR3 DNA: TGCGCCAGCAGTGTCGGGAGCTCTGGAAACACCATATATTTT

D gene: TRBD2
clone size: NA
J gene: TRBJ2-1
V gene: TRBV29-1
CDR3 protein: CSVEGNLAGAYNEQFF
CDR3 DNA: TGCAGCGTTGAAGGGAACCTAGCGGGAGCTTACAATGAGCAGTTCTTC

D gene: TRBD1
clone size: few
J gene: TRBJ1-1
V gene: TRBV7-9
CDR3 protein: CASSPQGQNTEAFF
CDR3 DNA: TGTGCCAGCAGCCCACAGGGGCAGAACACTGAAGCTTTCTTT

D gene: TRBD1
clone size: NA
J gene: TRBJ2-4
V gene: TRBV9
CDR3 protein: CASSDRGQGPTNIQYF
CDR3 DNA: TGTGCCAGCAGCGACCGAGGACAGGGGCCGACAAACATTCAGTACTTC

D gene: TRBD2
clone size: NA
J gene: TRBJ2-2
V gene: TRBV2
CDR3 protein: CASSRTSGSIGTGELFF
CDR3 DNA: TGTGCCAGCAGTCGGACTAGCGGGAGTATCGGCACCGGGGAGCTGTTTTTT

D gene: NA
clone size: few
J gene: TRBJ2-5
V gene: TRBV5-4
CDR3 protein: CASSAAGGDWETQYF
CDR3 DNA: TGTGCCAGCAGCGCGGCAGGGGGGGATTGGGAGACCCAGTACTTC

D gene: NA
clone size: NA
J gene: TRBJ2-7
V gene: TRBV29-1
CDR3 protein: CSVEEGSTVPHEQYF
CDR3 DNA: TGCAGCGTTGAAGAAGGTAGCACGGTCCCCCACGAGCAGTACTTC

D gene: TRBD2
clone size: NA
J gene: TRBJ2-5
V gene: TRBV5-1
CDR3 protein: CASRPGGAGSGETQYF
CDR3 DNA: TGCGCCAGCCGGCCGGGGGGAGCGGGTTCAGGAGAGACCCAGTACTTC

D gene: TRBD1
clone size: NA
J gene: TRBJ1-5
V gene: TRBV20-1
CDR3 protein: CSAHRGLQHF
CDR3 DNA: TGCAGTGCTCACAGGGGGCTCCAGCATTTT

D gene: NA
clone size: NA
J gene: TRBJ1-1
V gene: TRBV5-1
CDR3 protein: CASRTGSGGAEAFF
CDR3 DNA: TGCGCCAGCCGTACAGGGAGTGGTGGCGCTGAAGCTTTCTTT

D gene: NA
clone size: few
J gene: TRBJ2-3
V gene: TRBV9
CDR3 protein: CASSVRAGTQYF
CDR3 DNA: TGTGCCAGCAGCGTACGGGCCGGTACGCAGTATTTT

D gene: NA
clone size: NA
J gene: TRBJ2-7
V gene: TRBV10-3
CDR3 protein: CAISESHLSSYEQYF
CDR3 DNA: TGTGCCATCAGTGAGTCCCACCTCAGCTCCTACGAGCAGTACTTC

D gene: TRBD2
clone size: NA
J gene: TRBJ2-7
V gene: TRBV2
CDR3 protein: CASSGGAGAREQYF
CDR3 DNA: TGTGCCAGCAGTGGAGGAGCGGGAGCCCGCGAGCAGTACTTC

D gene: NA
clone size: NA
J gene: TRBJ2-5
V gene: TRBV7-2
CDR3 protein: CASSTGLIQETQYF
CDR3 DNA: TGTGCCAGCAGCACTGGACTTATTCAAGAGACCCAGTACTTC

D gene: TRBD2
clone size: NA
J gene: TRBJ2-7
V gene: TRBV5-4
CDR3 protein: CASRKAGGSYEQYF
CDR3 DNA: TGTGCCAGCAGAAAAGCGGGAGGGTCTTACGAGCAGTACTTC

D gene: TRBD2
clone size: once
J gene: TRBJ2-1
V gene: TRBV2
CDR3 protein: CASRKREYEQFF
CDR3 DNA: TGTGCCAGCAGGAAGCGGGAGTATGAGCAGTTCTTC

D gene: TRBD1
clone size: NA
J gene: TRBJ2-4
V gene: TRBV30
CDR3 protein: CAWSAGQGFNIQYF
CDR3 DNA: TGTGCCTGGAGCGCGGGACAGGGGTTTAACATTCAGTACTTC

D gene: NA
clone size: NA
J gene: TRBJ1-3
V gene: TRBV7-2
CDR3 protein: CASSLRQRGNTIYF
CDR3 DNA: TGTGCCAGCAGCTTAAGACAGAGGGGAAACACCATATATTTT

D gene: TRBD1
clone size: NA
J gene: TRBJ2-3
V gene: TRBV30
CDR3 protein: CAWDQGQGDTQYF
CDR3 DNA: TGTGCCTGGGACCAAGGACAGGGCGATACGCAGTATTTT

D gene: NA
clone size: once
J gene: TRBJ1-1
V gene: TRBV10-3
CDR3 protein: CAISAGQGRTEAFF
CDR3 DNA: TGTGCCATCAGTGCAGGGCAGGGTAGGACTGAAGCTTTCTTT

D gene: NA
clone size: NA
J gene: TRBJ2-7
V gene: TRBV2
CDR3 protein: CASSEEQGRYEQYF
CDR3 DNA: TGTGCCAGCAGTGAAGAACAGGGGAGGTACGAGCAGTACTTC

D gene: TRBD1
clone size: once
J gene: TRBJ1-2
V gene: TRBV7-9
CDR3 protein: CASSLGQGVNYGYTF
CDR3 DNA: TGTGCCAGCAGCTTAGGACAGGGAGTTAACTATGGCTACACCTTC

D gene: NA
clone size: NA
J gene: TRBJ2-1
V gene: TRBV11-2
CDR3 protein: CASSKANSYNEQFF
CDR3 DNA: TGTGCCAGCAGCAAAGCTAACTCCTACAATGAGCAGTTCTTC

D gene: TRBD1
clone size: NA
J gene: TRBJ1-1
V gene: TRBV29-1
CDR3 protein: CSVRGNMNTEAFF
CDR3 DNA: TGCAGCGTCAGGGGGAACATGAACACTGAAGCTTTCTTT

D gene: NA
clone size: NA
J gene: TRBJ2-1
V gene: TRBV11-2
CDR3 protein: CASSLLPGVWNEQFF
CDR3 DNA: TGTGCCAGCAGCTTGCTACCGGGGGTCTGGAATGAGCAGTTCTTC

D gene: NA
clone size: NA
J gene: TRBJ2-2
V gene: TRBV7-9
CDR3 protein: CASSSDHPARTGELFF
CDR3 DNA: TGTGCCAGCAGCTCGGACCATCCCGCGCGGACCGGGGAGCTGTTTTTT